These T cell receptor beta chains were read from a single sample in a study of PD-1 blockade in classical Hodgkin lymphoma. Sequenced by immunoSEQ multiplex PCR; TCRdb stores in-frame clones only, minus some. This repertoire shows approximately 65,000 clones, less than 95% found once; its top ten account for 10%. The sample in question was peripheral blood mononuclear cells (PBMCs), obtained before the fourth cycle of nivolumab. The origin of the receptors is a human donor with classical Hodgkin lymphoma. CDR3s include the opening cysteine and the closing phenylalanine or tryptophan. Each record gives: CDR3 protein, CDR3 DNA, D gene, clone size, V gene, J gene. A D gene is named only where the DNA matches it firmly. Some rows mark clone size as missing; the rest say once, few, many or name a class of expanded clone.

CDR3aa: CASSDPRTGSPLHF
CDR3nt: TGTGCCAGCAGTGATCCCCGGACTGGTTCACCCCTCCACTTT
d_gene: -
abundance: -
v_gene: TRBV2
j_gene: TRBJ1-6

CDR3aa: CASSLDGTGRGGYTF
CDR3nt: TGTGCCAGCAGCTTAGATGGGACAGGGAGGGGTGGCTACACCTTC
d_gene: TRBD1
abundance: -
v_gene: TRBV7-2
j_gene: TRBJ1-2

CDR3aa: CASSDRTVDGYTF
CDR3nt: TGTGCCAGCAGCGACCGGACTGTAGATGGCTACACCTTC
d_gene: -
abundance: -
v_gene: TRBV6-5
j_gene: TRBJ1-2

CDR3aa: CASSLGTGNQPQHF
CDR3nt: TGTGCCAGCAGCCTCGGGACAGGCAATCAGCCCCAGCATTTT
d_gene: TRBD1
abundance: -
v_gene: TRBV6-6
j_gene: TRBJ1-5

CDR3aa: CSHRENTEAFF
CDR3nt: TGCAGCCACAGGGAGAACACTGAAGCTTTCTTT
d_gene: -
abundance: -
v_gene: TRBV29-1
j_gene: TRBJ1-1

CDR3aa: CASSYSRAGNSPLHF
CDR3nt: TGTGCCAGCAGTTACTCGAGGGCAGGGAATTCACCCCTCCACTTT
d_gene: -
abundance: -
v_gene: TRBV6-5
j_gene: TRBJ1-6

CDR3aa: CASSFYWNPSSGANVLTF
CDR3nt: TGTGCCAGCAGCTTTTACTGGAACCCTAGCTCTGGGGCCAACGTCCTGACTTTC
d_gene: -
abundance: -
v_gene: TRBV7-8
j_gene: TRBJ2-6

CDR3aa: CASSRISEKLFF
CDR3nt: TGTGCCAGCAGCCGGATCAGTGAAAAACTGTTTTTT
d_gene: -
abundance: -
v_gene: TRBV7-8
j_gene: TRBJ1-4

CDR3aa: CASSSKGRSSYEQYF
CDR3nt: TGTGCCAGCAGCTCCAAAGGCAGAAGCTCCTACGAGCAGTACTTC
d_gene: -
abundance: -
v_gene: TRBV7-9
j_gene: TRBJ2-7

CDR3aa: CASRQSIYNSPLHF
CDR3nt: TGTGCCAGCAGACAGTCGATTTATAATTCACCCCTCCACTTT
d_gene: -
abundance: -
v_gene: TRBV2
j_gene: TRBJ1-6

CDR3aa: CASSSGRVGNSPLHF
CDR3nt: TGTGCCAGCAGTTCCGGTAGGGTGGGGAATTCACCCCTCCACTTT
d_gene: -
abundance: -
v_gene: TRBV6-5
j_gene: TRBJ1-6

CDR3aa: CASSPRENTEAFF
CDR3nt: TGTGCCAGCAGCCCCAGGGAGAACACTGAAGCTTTCTTT
d_gene: -
abundance: few
v_gene: TRBV14
j_gene: TRBJ1-1

CDR3aa: CASSPPRQGTEAFF
CDR3nt: TGTGCCAGCAGCCCCCCAAGACAGGGAACTGAAGCTTTCTTT
d_gene: TRBD1
abundance: -
v_gene: TRBV7-9
j_gene: TRBJ1-1

CDR3aa: CASSLAPGGFDEQFF
CDR3nt: TGTGCCAGTAGTCTAGCACCGGGAGGCTTCGATGAGCAGTTCTTC
d_gene: TRBD2
abundance: -
v_gene: TRBV19
j_gene: TRBJ2-1

CDR3aa: CASSLPQGYNSPLHF
CDR3nt: TGCGCCAGCAGCCTTCCCCAGGGTTACAATTCACCCCTCCACTTT
d_gene: -
abundance: -
v_gene: TRBV4-1
j_gene: TRBJ1-6

CDR3aa: CASSPPGLRPSEQYF
CDR3nt: TGTGCCAGCAGCCCCCCGGGCCTCCGGCCCAGCGAGCAGTACTTC
d_gene: -
abundance: -
v_gene: TRBV5-5
j_gene: TRBJ2-7

CDR3aa: CASSQAGGEETQYF
CDR3nt: TGTGCCAGCAGCCAAGCGGGGGGAGAAGAGACCCAGTACTTC
d_gene: TRBD2
abundance: -
v_gene: TRBV4-2
j_gene: TRBJ2-5

CDR3aa: CASSFGSQNNQPQHF
CDR3nt: TGTGCCAGCAGCTTTGGTTCCCAGAACAATCAGCCCCAGCATTTT
d_gene: -
abundance: -
v_gene: TRBV5-5
j_gene: TRBJ1-5

CDR3aa: CASSPFFPKGKSGNTIYF
CDR3nt: TGTGCCAGCTCACCATTTTTCCCAAAAGGGAAATCTGGAAACACCATATATTTT
d_gene: -
abundance: once
v_gene: TRBV18
j_gene: TRBJ1-3

CDR3aa: CASGWAGYNTEAFF
CDR3nt: TGTGCCAGCGGCTGGGCAGGCTATAACACTGAAGCTTTCTTT
d_gene: -
abundance: -
v_gene: TRBV7-2
j_gene: TRBJ1-1

CDR3aa: CASRTSRQRGGRNEQFF
CDR3nt: TGTGCCAGTAGAACCTCTCGACAGCGGGGGGGCCGGAATGAGCAGTTCTTC
d_gene: TRBD2
abundance: once
v_gene: TRBV19
j_gene: TRBJ2-1

CDR3aa: CASATGPSGNTIYF
CDR3nt: TGTGCCTCGGCGACAGGGCCCTCTGGAAACACCATATATTTT
d_gene: TRBD1
abundance: -
v_gene: TRBV19
j_gene: TRBJ1-3

CDR3aa: CASSEPHRDEAFF
CDR3nt: TGTGCCAGCAGTGAACCCCACCGGGACGAAGCTTTCTTT
d_gene: -
abundance: -
v_gene: TRBV6-1
j_gene: TRBJ1-1

CDR3aa: CASSYRFGTFYEQYF
CDR3nt: TGTGCCAGTTCATATCGCTTCGGGACCTTCTACGAGCAGTACTTC
d_gene: -
abundance: once
v_gene: TRBV14
j_gene: TRBJ2-7

CDR3aa: CAWSVGVFRLAFF
CDR3nt: TGTGCCTGGAGTGTAGGGGTTTTTCGCTTGGCTTTCTTT
d_gene: -
abundance: -
v_gene: TRBV30
j_gene: TRBJ1-1

CDR3aa: CASGGTEAFF
CDR3nt: TGTGCCAGCGGGGGGACTGAAGCTTTCTTT
d_gene: -
abundance: once
v_gene: TRBV27
j_gene: TRBJ1-1

CDR3aa: CASSELVRASYSPLHF
CDR3nt: TGTGCCAGCAGTGAACTCGTCCGGGCTTCCTACTCACCCCTCCACTTT
d_gene: -
abundance: -
v_gene: TRBV6-1
j_gene: TRBJ1-6

CDR3aa: CASSDTPNTGELFF
CDR3nt: TGTGCCAGCAGCGATACACCGAACACCGGGGAGCTGTTTTTT
d_gene: -
abundance: -
v_gene: TRBV5-6
j_gene: TRBJ2-2

CDR3aa: CASSSMGDGETQYF
CDR3nt: TGCGCCAGCAGCTCCATGGGGGACGGGGAGACCCAGTACTTC
d_gene: -
abundance: -
v_gene: TRBV5-1
j_gene: TRBJ2-5

CDR3aa: CASSGTVGELFF
CDR3nt: TGTGCCAGTAGCGGGACCGTCGGGGAGCTGTTTTTT
d_gene: -
abundance: -
v_gene: TRBV19
j_gene: TRBJ2-2

CDR3aa: CASSAGQFKEAFF
CDR3nt: TGTGCCAGCAGCGCGGGACAGTTCAAAGAAGCTTTCTTT
d_gene: TRBD1
abundance: -
v_gene: TRBV5-4
j_gene: TRBJ1-1

CDR3aa: CASSSHDSTGSASPLHF
CDR3nt: TGTGCCAGCAGTTCCCATGACTCGACAGGCTCCGCTTCACCCCTCCACTTT
d_gene: -
abundance: once
v_gene: TRBV7-9
j_gene: TRBJ1-6

CDR3aa: CASSEGVAEQYF
CDR3nt: TGTGCCAGCAGTGAAGGGGTGGCCGAGCAGTACTTC
d_gene: -
abundance: -
v_gene: TRBV2
j_gene: TRBJ2-7

CDR3aa: CASSLVWGDGGYTF
CDR3nt: TGTGCCAGCAGCTTAGTATGGGGCGACGGGGGCTACACCTTC
d_gene: -
abundance: once
v_gene: TRBV11-2
j_gene: TRBJ1-2

CDR3aa: CASSLELTYEQYF
CDR3nt: TGTGCCAGCAGCTTAGAGTTGACCTACGAGCAGTACTTC
d_gene: -
abundance: -
v_gene: TRBV11-2
j_gene: TRBJ2-7

CDR3aa: CSAGRGSYNEQFF
CDR3nt: TGCAGCGCCGGGCGGGGGTCCTACAATGAGCAGTTCTTC
d_gene: TRBD2
abundance: -
v_gene: TRBV29-1
j_gene: TRBJ2-1

CDR3aa: CASSQEGSSLYEQYF
CDR3nt: TGCGCCAGCAGCCAAGAAGGGTCCAGCCTCTACGAGCAGTACTTC
d_gene: -
abundance: -
v_gene: TRBV4-1
j_gene: TRBJ2-7

CDR3aa: CASSYNGRNKEAFF
CDR3nt: TGTGCCAGTAGTTATAATGGACGGAATAAAGAAGCTTTCTTT
d_gene: -
abundance: -
v_gene: TRBV19
j_gene: TRBJ1-1

CDR3aa: CASSSDRPLNEQFF
CDR3nt: TGTGCCAGCAGTTCGGACAGGCCCCTCAATGAGCAGTTCTTC
d_gene: TRBD1
abundance: -
v_gene: TRBV6-5
j_gene: TRBJ2-1

CDR3aa: CASRDPLFYGYTF
CDR3nt: TGTGCCAGCAGGGACCCCCTTTTCTATGGCTACACCTTC
d_gene: -
abundance: once
v_gene: TRBV6-5
j_gene: TRBJ1-2

CDR3aa: CASSPPDRDTQYF
CDR3nt: TGCGCCAGCAGCCCCCCAGACAGAGATACGCAGTATTTT
d_gene: -
abundance: -
v_gene: TRBV5-1
j_gene: TRBJ2-3